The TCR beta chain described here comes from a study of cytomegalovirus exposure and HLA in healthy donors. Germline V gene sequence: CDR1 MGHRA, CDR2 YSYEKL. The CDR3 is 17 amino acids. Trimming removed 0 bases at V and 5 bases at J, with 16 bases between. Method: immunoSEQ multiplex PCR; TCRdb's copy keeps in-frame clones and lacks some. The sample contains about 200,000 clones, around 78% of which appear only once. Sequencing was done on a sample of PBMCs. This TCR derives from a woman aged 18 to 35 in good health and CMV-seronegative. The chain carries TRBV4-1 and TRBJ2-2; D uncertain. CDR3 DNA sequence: TGCGCCAGCAGCCAAGATCGGCGCTACGTGGGAACCGGGGAGCTGTTTTTT. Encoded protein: CASSQDRRYVGTGELFF.